These T cell receptor beta chains were read from a single sample in a study of blood T cells in healthy people across ages. Each CDR3 protein gets one entry after TCRdb re-called the 5' RACE reads with MiXCR. The sample lists around 500,000 distinct CDR3 sequences, about 25% seen once, with roughly 3.5% in the top ten. These same data were also listed under a study on T cells of mothers and their children.

Specimen: blood. All receptors derive from a boy younger than 10 in good health. Each CDR3 is given with its conserved first and last residue. Fields, in order: J gene, V gene, CDR3 protein.

TRBJ2-7	TRBV10-3	CAISELAGGYEQYF
TRBJ1-2	TRBV9	CASSPTIQEGYGYTF
TRBJ2-3	TRBV10-3	CAISEALPGSGVSHNTQYF
TRBJ1-2	TRBV7-3	CASSLSGAANYGYTF
TRBJ2-5	TRBV27	CASKGAHRGQETQYF
TRBJ1-1	TRBV5-6	CASRTDLNTEAFF
TRBJ2-1	TRBV7-9	CASSYGTALHNEQFF
TRBJ2-1	TRBV4-3	CASSQEERSNEQFF
TRBJ2-7	TRBV19	CASSIRGRGTYEQYF
TRBJ2-7	TRBV30	CAWNPGTNSYEQYF